This TCR beta chain was recovered during a study of T-cell reconstitution after alpha-beta-depleted transplantation in children. Study findings and constraints: Among T cells one year after transplant, newly produced cells accounted for most counts and diversity. Some patients' high day-60 TCRbeta diversity was traced to surviving recipient T cells and thymic progenitors.

Preparation of the TCRbeta library was carried out with unique molecular identifiers. TCRdb recomputed calls from the PCR reads with MiXCR, one row per CDR3 protein. The data hold around 190,000 distinct CDR3 sequences, with 5.5% to 7% observed a single time. The sample holds a few counts of this clonotype. Its antigen is currently unknown. The trim removed 2 bases at V and 0 bases at J, leaving 6 bases unmatched. Per the germline V gene, CDR1 is DFQATT and CDR2 is SNEGSKA (reference sequence). CDR3 length: 17 residues. The sequence was obtained from a boy between 2 and 15 years old with acute lymphoblastic leukemia, due to receive a stem cell transplant. This specimen consisted of PBMCs, obtained before TCRalphabeta/CD19-depleted stem cell transplant. The chain couples TRBV20-1 to TRBJ1-6; TRBD1 aligns across 8 bases. The CDR3 loop is CSARLRTGSSYNSPLHF. The CDR3 DNA reads as TGCAGTGCTAGATTGAGGACAGGGAGCTCCTATAATTCACCCCTCCACTTT.